Listed below are T cell receptor beta chains from one sample, sequenced in a study of regulatory T cells in long-lasting Graves disease. One entry per CDR3 protein, called by TCRdb with MiXCR from the multiplex PCR reads. The repertoire has roughly 440,000 distinct CDR3 sequences, about 16% of them found once; the top ten carry about 23%. This sample also belongs to another study, concerning T cells in Graves' hyperthyroidism and ophthalmopathy.

The starting material was peripheral blood mononuclear cells (PBMCs), obtained at new diagnosis, from a patient treated with antithyroid drugs. The receptors come from a woman under 30 with Graves disease. Both conserved end residues are part of each CDR3. The order of the fields is V gene, J gene, CDR3 length, clone size, D gene, CDR3 DNA, CDR3 protein. The D gene is left open where the match is weak. Some rows have no size entry. The others give once, few or many, or a class for an expanded clone.

v_gene: TRBV18; j_gene: TRBJ2-1; len: 16; abundance: NA; d_gene: TRBD2; CDR3nt: TGTGCCAGCTCACCACTAGCGGGAGTGGTGTACAATGAGCAGTTCTTC; CDR3aa: CASSPLAGVVYNEQFF
v_gene: TRBV20-1; j_gene: TRBJ2-7; len: 15; abundance: many; d_gene: NA; CDR3nt: TGCAGTGCCAACCCTGCACACGGACTCTCCTACGAGCAGTACTTC; CDR3aa: CSANPAHGLSYEQYF
v_gene: TRBV4-3; j_gene: TRBJ2-3; len: 14; abundance: few; d_gene: NA; CDR3nt: TGCGCCAGCAGCCAAGATGGACCGGCCGATACGCAGTATTTT; CDR3aa: CASSQDGPADTQYF
v_gene: TRBV28; j_gene: TRBJ2-7; len: 17; abundance: NA; d_gene: NA; CDR3nt: TGTGCCAGCAGTTTATTCCTCTGGGGAACGGGAGTGGGGGAGCAGTACTTC; CDR3aa: CASSLFLWGTGVGEQYF
v_gene: TRBV19; j_gene: TRBJ2-3; len: 16; abundance: NA; d_gene: NA; CDR3nt: TGTGCCAGTAGTATAAACACCGGATACGGCACAGATACGCAGTATTTT; CDR3aa: CASSINTGYGTDTQYF
v_gene: TRBV11-3; j_gene: TRBJ2-7; len: 17; abundance: many; d_gene: TRBD2; CDR3nt: TGTGCCAGCAGCTTAGATCTACGACTAGCGGGAGGGTACGAGCAGTACTTC; CDR3aa: CASSLDLRLAGGYEQYF
v_gene: TRBV15; j_gene: TRBJ2-1; len: 15; abundance: NA; d_gene: NA; CDR3nt: TGTGCCACCAGGCCCCGGGATCAACTGTACAATGAGCAGTTCTTC; CDR3aa: CATRPRDQLYNEQFF
v_gene: TRBV7-2; j_gene: TRBJ2-2; len: 14; abundance: NA; d_gene: NA; CDR3nt: TGTGCCAGCAGAGACGGACCACTCACCGGGGAGCTGTTTTTT; CDR3aa: CASRDGPLTGELFF
v_gene: TRBV12-3/TRBV12-4; j_gene: TRBJ1-5; len: 15; abundance: many; d_gene: NA; CDR3nt: TGTGCCAGCAGCCTAAGGACAGTCCACAATCAGCCCCAGCATTTT; CDR3aa: CASSLRTVHNQPQHF
v_gene: TRBV29-1; j_gene: TRBJ2-7; len: 15; abundance: many; d_gene: NA; CDR3nt: TGCAGCGTTGAGGGCGGGACACCTGGGCGCTACGAGCAGTACTTC; CDR3aa: CSVEGGTPGRYEQYF
v_gene: TRBV5-1; j_gene: TRBJ2-3; len: 15; abundance: many; d_gene: NA; CDR3nt: TGCGCCAGCAGCAGGGACCGGGTGGGATCAGATACGCAGTATTTT; CDR3aa: CASSRDRVGSDTQYF
v_gene: TRBV7-9; j_gene: TRBJ2-7; len: 13; abundance: NA; d_gene: NA; CDR3nt: TGTGCCAGCAGTTTTACCATATCCTACGAGCAGTACTTC; CDR3aa: CASSFTISYEQYF
v_gene: TRBV4-3; j_gene: TRBJ2-7; len: 15; abundance: few; d_gene: NA; CDR3nt: TGCGCCAGCAGCCAGGGTGTCGGGGTAGGGGGCGAGCAGTACTTC; CDR3aa: CASSQGVGVGGEQYF
v_gene: TRBV28; j_gene: TRBJ2-5; len: 13; abundance: once; d_gene: TRBD1; CDR3nt: TGTGCCAGCAATTCAGGGGGCGGGGAGACCCAGTACTTC; CDR3aa: CASNSGGGETQYF
v_gene: TRBV5-6; j_gene: TRBJ2-2; len: 14; abundance: NA; d_gene: NA; CDR3nt: TGTGCCAGCAGCTTCCCAACGGGTACCGGGGAGCTGTTTTTT; CDR3aa: CASSFPTGTGELFF
v_gene: TRBV15; j_gene: TRBJ1-1; len: 14; abundance: many; d_gene: NA; CDR3nt: TGTGCCACCAGCAGAACAGGGATGAACACTGAAGCTTTCTTT; CDR3aa: CATSRTGMNTEAFF